What follows is one T cell receptor beta chain and its context. The sample belongs to a study of T cell responses to AZD1222 COVID-19 vaccine. The protocol was immunoSEQ multiplex PCR, while the TCRdb copy is restricted to in-frame clones and leaves out a portion. Altogether 90,000 to 150,000 clones are present, roughly nine tenths being singletons, with the ten largest covering less than 6.5%. The CDR3 runs to 14 residues. Trimming took 3 bases from V and 6 from J; bases not matched to a gene: 6. Germline lookup yields CDR1 SGDLS and CDR2 YYNGEE. Specimen: peripheral blood, collected on day 0 of AZD1222 vaccination. The V call is TRBV9, the J call TRBJ2-3; TRBD1 agrees at 8 bases. This receptor was identified in an adult in good health. This CDR3 is CASSAAGGMDTQYF. The CDR3 nucleotides are TGTGCCAGCAGCGCCGCAGGGGGCATGGATACGCAGTATTTT. The full variable domain, its missing parts supplied by reference TRBV9 and TRBJ2-3, is DSGVTQTPKHLITATGQRVTLRCSPRSGDLSVYWYQQSLDQGLQFLIQYYNGEERAKGNILERFSAQQFPDLHSELNLSSLELGDSALYFCASSAAGGMDTQYFGPGTRLTVL.